This T cell receptor (beta chain) was sequenced during a study of cytomegalovirus exposure and HLA in healthy donors. The study ran its PCR with 60 Vbeta and 13 Jbeta primers. Sequencing was performed with immunoSEQ multiplex PCR; in TCRdb, only in-frame clones are kept and a portion is missing. This table has over 150,000 clones, about three quarters appearing once. The CDR3 extends over 13 amino acids. The ends were cut back, 3 bases at V and 7 bases at J, with 16 bases in the middle. Germline lookup yields CDR1 GTSNPN and CDR2 SVGIG (reference sequence). The sample comprised PBMCs. This sequence was found in a woman aged 40-49 years in good health and CMV-seropositive. The chain carries TRBV30 and TRBJ2-7, with D possibly being TRBD2 (5 bases). CDR3 loop: CAWSNQPPGEQYF. In nucleotides, the CDR3 is TGTGCCTGGAGCAACCAACCCCCGGGGGAGCAGTACTTC.